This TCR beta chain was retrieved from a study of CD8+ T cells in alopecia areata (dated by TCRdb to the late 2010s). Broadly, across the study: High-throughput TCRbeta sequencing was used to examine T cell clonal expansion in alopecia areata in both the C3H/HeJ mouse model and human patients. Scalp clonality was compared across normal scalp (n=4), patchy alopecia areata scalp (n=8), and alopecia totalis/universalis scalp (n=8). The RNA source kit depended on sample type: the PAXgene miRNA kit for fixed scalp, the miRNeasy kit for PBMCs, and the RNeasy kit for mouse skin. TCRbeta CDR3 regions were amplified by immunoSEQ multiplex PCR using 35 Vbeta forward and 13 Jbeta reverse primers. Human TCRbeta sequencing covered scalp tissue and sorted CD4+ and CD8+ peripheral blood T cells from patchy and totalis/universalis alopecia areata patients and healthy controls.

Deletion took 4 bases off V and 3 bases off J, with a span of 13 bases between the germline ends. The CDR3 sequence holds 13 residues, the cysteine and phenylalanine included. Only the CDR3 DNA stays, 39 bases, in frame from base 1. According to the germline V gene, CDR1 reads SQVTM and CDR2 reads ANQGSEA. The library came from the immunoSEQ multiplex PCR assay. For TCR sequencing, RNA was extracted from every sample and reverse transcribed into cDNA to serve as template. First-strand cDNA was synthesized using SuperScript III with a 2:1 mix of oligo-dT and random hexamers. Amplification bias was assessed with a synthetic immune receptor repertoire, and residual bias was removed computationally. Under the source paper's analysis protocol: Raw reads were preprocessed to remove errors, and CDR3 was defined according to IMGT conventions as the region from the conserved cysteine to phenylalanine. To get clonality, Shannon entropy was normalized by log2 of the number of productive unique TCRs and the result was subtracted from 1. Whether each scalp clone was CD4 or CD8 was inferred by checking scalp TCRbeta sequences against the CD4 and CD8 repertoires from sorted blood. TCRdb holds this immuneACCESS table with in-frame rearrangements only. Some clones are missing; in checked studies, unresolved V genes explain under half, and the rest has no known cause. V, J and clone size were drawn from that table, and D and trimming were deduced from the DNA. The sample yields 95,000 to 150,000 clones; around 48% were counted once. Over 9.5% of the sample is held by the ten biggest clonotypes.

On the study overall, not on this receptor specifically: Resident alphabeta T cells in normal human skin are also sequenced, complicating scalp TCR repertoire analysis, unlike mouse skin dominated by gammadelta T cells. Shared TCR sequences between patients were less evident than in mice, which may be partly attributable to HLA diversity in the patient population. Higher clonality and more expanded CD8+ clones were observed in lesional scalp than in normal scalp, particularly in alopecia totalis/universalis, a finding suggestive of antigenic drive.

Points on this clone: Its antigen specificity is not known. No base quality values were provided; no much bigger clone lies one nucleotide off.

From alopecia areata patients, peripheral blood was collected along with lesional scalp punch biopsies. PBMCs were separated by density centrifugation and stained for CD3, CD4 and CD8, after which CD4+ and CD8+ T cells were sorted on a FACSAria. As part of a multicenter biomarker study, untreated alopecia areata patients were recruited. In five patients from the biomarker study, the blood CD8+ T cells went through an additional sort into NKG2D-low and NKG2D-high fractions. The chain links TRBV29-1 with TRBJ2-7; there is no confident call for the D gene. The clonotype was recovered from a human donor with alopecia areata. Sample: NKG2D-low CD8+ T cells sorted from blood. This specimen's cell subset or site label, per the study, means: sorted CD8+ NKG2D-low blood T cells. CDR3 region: CSVVLGPSYEQYF. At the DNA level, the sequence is TGCAGCGTTGTGTTGGGTCCAAGCTACGAGCAGTACTTC.